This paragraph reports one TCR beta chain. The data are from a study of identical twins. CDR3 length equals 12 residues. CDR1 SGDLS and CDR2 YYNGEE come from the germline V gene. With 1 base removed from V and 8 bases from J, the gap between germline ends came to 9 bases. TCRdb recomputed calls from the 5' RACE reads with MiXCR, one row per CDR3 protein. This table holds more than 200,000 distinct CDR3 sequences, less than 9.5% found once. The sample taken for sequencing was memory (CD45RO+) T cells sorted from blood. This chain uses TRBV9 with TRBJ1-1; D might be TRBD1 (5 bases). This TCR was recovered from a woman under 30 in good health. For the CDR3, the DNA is TGTGCCAGCAGCGTACTGGCAGGGGAAGCTTTCTTT. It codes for CASSVLAGEAFF.